These T cell receptor beta chains were read from a single sample in a study of T cell responses to AZD1222 COVID-19 vaccine. Sequencing was performed with immunoSEQ multiplex PCR; in TCRdb, only in-frame clones are kept and a portion is missing. This sample has fewer than 110,000 clones; roughly 89% occur once, and the top ten carry 45%. The source was peripheral blood, collected on day 0 of AZD1222 vaccination. The origin of the receptors is an adult in good health. Each CDR3 is given with its conserved first and last residue. Each record gives: CDR3 protein, CDR3 DNA, V gene, J gene, D gene, clone size. The D gene is left open where the match is weak. Size is stated for part of the rows, as once, few or many counts, or as a class when the clone is expanded.

CDR3aa: CASSLEQYNSPLHF; CDR3nt: TGTGCCAGCAGCTTAGAACAGTACAATTCACCCCTCCACTTT; v_gene: TRBV7-9; j_gene: TRBJ1-6; d_gene: -; abundance: few
CDR3aa: CASSRRLSYEQYF; CDR3nt: TGTGCCAGCTCACGGCGGCTGTCCTACGAGCAGTACTTC; v_gene: TRBV27; j_gene: TRBJ2-7; d_gene: -; abundance: -
CDR3aa: CASSVSGSDYEQYF; CDR3nt: TGTGCCAGCAGCGTTAGCGGGAGCGACTACGAGCAGTACTTC; v_gene: TRBV9; j_gene: TRBJ2-7; d_gene: TRBD2; abundance: -
CDR3aa: CASSLHPQGSSYNEQFF; CDR3nt: TGTGCCAGCAGTCTTCATCCCCAGGGGAGCTCCTACAATGAGCAGTTCTTC; v_gene: TRBV28; j_gene: TRBJ2-1; d_gene: -; abundance: -
CDR3aa: CASSLSYGYTF; CDR3nt: TGTGCCAGCAGTTTAAGCTATGGCTACACCTTC; v_gene: TRBV12-3/TRBV12-4; j_gene: TRBJ1-2; d_gene: -; abundance: -
CDR3aa: CASSYSGARETQYF; CDR3nt: TGTGCCAGCAGTTACTCTGGGGCGAGAGAGACCCAGTACTTC; v_gene: TRBV6-2/TRBV6-3; j_gene: TRBJ2-5; d_gene: -; abundance: -
CDR3aa: CASKTDRGQNTEAFF; CDR3nt: TGTGCCAGCAAAACGGACAGGGGACAGAACACTGAAGCTTTCTTT; v_gene: TRBV6-5; j_gene: TRBJ1-1; d_gene: TRBD1; abundance: -
CDR3aa: CASVTRNGTANQPQHF; CDR3nt: TGTGCCAGCGTGACTAGGAACGGGACAGCTAATCAGCCCCAGCATTTT; v_gene: TRBV19; j_gene: TRBJ1-5; d_gene: TRBD1; abundance: -
CDR3aa: CASSQGQGASTNEKLFF; CDR3nt: TGTGCCAGCAGCCAGGGACAGGGAGCATCAACTAATGAAAAACTGTTTTTT; v_gene: TRBV27; j_gene: TRBJ1-4; d_gene: TRBD1; abundance: once
CDR3aa: CASSVHTNNEQFF; CDR3nt: TGCGCCAGCAGTGTCCATACAAACAATGAGCAGTTCTTC; v_gene: TRBV10-2; j_gene: TRBJ2-1; d_gene: -; abundance: -
CDR3aa: CASSPGMVLFF; CDR3nt: TGTGCCAGCAGTCCGGGAATGGTACTGTTTTTT; v_gene: TRBV2; j_gene: TRBJ1-4; d_gene: -; abundance: -
CDR3aa: CASSFQENYEQYF; CDR3nt: TGTGCCAGCAGCTTTCAGGAGAACTACGAGCAGTACTTC; v_gene: TRBV7-9; j_gene: TRBJ2-7; d_gene: -; abundance: -
CDR3aa: CASSLAPRMGYTF; CDR3nt: TGTGCCAGCAGTTTAGCCCCTAGGATGGGCTACACCTTC; v_gene: TRBV27; j_gene: TRBJ1-2; d_gene: -; abundance: -
CDR3aa: CASSPSGGPANYGYTF; CDR3nt: TGTGCCAGCAGCCCTTCAGGGGGCCCAGCTAACTATGGCTACACCTTC; v_gene: TRBV7-8; j_gene: TRBJ1-2; d_gene: TRBD1; abundance: -
CDR3aa: CASSQIGVSYNEQFF; CDR3nt: TGCGCCAGCAGCCAAATCGGGGTTTCCTACAATGAGCAGTTCTTC; v_gene: TRBV4-1; j_gene: TRBJ2-1; d_gene: -; abundance: -
CDR3aa: CASSLTENYEQYF; CDR3nt: TGCGCCAGCAGCCTAACAGAGAACTACGAGCAGTACTTC; v_gene: TRBV4-1; j_gene: TRBJ2-7; d_gene: -; abundance: -
CDR3aa: CASGEQGFNEKLFF; CDR3nt: TGTGCCAGCGGGGAACAGGGGTTCAATGAAAAACTGTTTTTT; v_gene: TRBV27; j_gene: TRBJ1-4; d_gene: TRBD1; abundance: -
CDR3aa: CASSLDRVRATQYF; CDR3nt: TGTGCCAGCAGCTTAGACAGGGTGCGAGCGACCCAGTACTTC; v_gene: TRBV7-2; j_gene: TRBJ2-5; d_gene: -; abundance: -
CDR3aa: CASSRQGARSTEAFF; CDR3nt: TGTGCCAGTAGTCGGCAGGGGGCGCGTAGCACTGAAGCTTTCTTT; v_gene: TRBV19; j_gene: TRBJ1-1; d_gene: TRBD1; abundance: -